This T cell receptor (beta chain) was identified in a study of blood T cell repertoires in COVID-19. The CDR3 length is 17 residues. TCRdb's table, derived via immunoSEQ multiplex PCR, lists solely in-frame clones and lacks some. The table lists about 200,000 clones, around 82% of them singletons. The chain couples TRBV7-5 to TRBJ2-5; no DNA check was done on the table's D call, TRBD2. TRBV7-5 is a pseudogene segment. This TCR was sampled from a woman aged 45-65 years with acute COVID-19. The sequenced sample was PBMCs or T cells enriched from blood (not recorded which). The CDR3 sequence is CVRSYPRLAGGGETQYF. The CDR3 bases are TGTGTCAGAAGCTACCCGCGACTAGCGGGGGGCGGAGAGACCCAGTACTTC.